This T cell receptor (beta chain) was sequenced in a study of blood T cell repertoires in COVID-19. The ends were cut back, 0 bases at V and 0 bases at J, with 11 bases in the middle. The V gene's germline CDR1 is GTSNPN and CDR2 SVGIG (reference sequence). The CDR3 runs to 15 residues. The assay was immunoSEQ multiplex PCR, and TCRdb's table has in-frame clones only and misses some. The sample records about 230,000 clones, about nine tenths being singletons. The source material was peripheral blood. This receptor was taken from a man over 45 with COVID-19, enrolled during active disease. This sequence joins TRBV30 and TRBJ1-2; D is undetermined. CDR3 coding DNA: TGTGCCTGGAGTGTGGATGGAGAGGCTAACTATGGCTACACCTTC. Residues: CAWSVDGEANYGYTF. Complete variable domain (other parts from reference TRBV30 and TRBJ1-2): SQTIHQWPATLVQPVGSPLSLECTVEGTSNPNLYWYRQAAGRGLQLLFYSVGIGQISSEVPQNLSASRPQDRQFILSSKKLLLSDSGFYLCAWSVDGEANYGYTFGSGTRLTVV.